These 21 T cell receptor beta chains were all obtained from the same sample, sequenced in a study of cytomegalovirus exposure and HLA in healthy donors. PCR amplification relied on 60 Vbeta primers (plus 13 Jbeta primers). The assay was immunoSEQ multiplex PCR, and TCRdb's table has in-frame clones only and misses some. The sample shows 150,000 to 200,000 clones, over 75% of them seen only once. Sequencing input: PBMCs. Receptors were obtained from a woman aged 30 to 39 in good health and CMV-seronegative.

The rearrangement uses TRBV5-4 and TRBJ1-2; D is unresolved. This CDR3 contains 15 residues. Germline values: CDR1 SGHNT, CDR2 YYREEE (reference sequence). V lost 7 bases to trimming and J lost 4 bases, with 20 bases between them. CDR3 bases: TGTGCCAGCGGACTAGCGGGTTCTCCGCCCTATGGCTACACCTTC. Protein sequence: CASGLAGSPPYGYTF.

The rearrangement links TRBV11-1 to TRBJ1-2, with TRBD1 matching over 10 bases. This CDR3 spans 17 amino acids. Germline V gives CDR1 SGHAT, CDR2 FQDESV (reference sequence). V lost 5 bases and J lost 0; bases outside the gene matches: 9. This CDR3 is CASSPGQGENPNYGYTF. For the CDR3, the DNA is TGTGCCAGCAGCCCCGGACAGGGGGAAAACCCTAACTATGGCTACACCTTC. The full variable domain, rest sourced from reference TRBV11-1 and TRBJ1-2, is EAEVAQSPRYKITEKSQAVAFWCDPISGHATLYWYRQILGQGPELLVQFQDESVVDDSQLPKDRFSAERLKGVDSTLKIQPAELGDSAMYLCASSPGQGENPNYGYTFGSGTRLTVV.

J is TRBJ2-1 and V is TRBV4-2, with 13 bases identical to TRBD2. The CDR3 sequence is 16 residues long. Trimming removed 2 bases from V and 8 bases from J; junction bases left unmatched: 6. Looked up from germline, CDR1 is LGHNA and CDR2 is YNFKEQ. CDR3 coding DNA: TGTGCCAGCAGCCAACAAACTAGCGGGGGGGCGGATGAGCAGTTCTTC. This gives the protein CASSQQTSGGADEQFF.

The CDR3 bases are TGTGCCAGTCTCAGGGGGAGAGGGTCCTACAATGAGCAGTTCTTC. Amino acids: CASLRGRGSYNEQFF. The chain recombines TRBV7-2 with TRBJ2-1; 7 nucleotides agree with TRBD1. The junction had 9 bases not matched to a gene; V was cut back by 9 bases and J by 1 base. This CDR3 has 15 residues. Looked up from germline, CDR1 is SGHTA and CDR2 is FQGNSA.

The V gene is TRBV7-8, the J gene TRBJ2-6, with TRBD1 as a possible D gene (5 bases). CDR1 is SGHVS and CDR2 is FQNEAQ in the germline V gene. The germline V and J ends were trimmed by 4 bases and 4 bases, with 11 bases remaining between them. The CDR3 has 15 residues. This CDR3 reads CASSYTGRGANVLTF. The CDR3 region has the DNA TGTGCCAGCAGCTACACAGGTCGGGGGGCCAACGTCCTGACTTTC.

The chain couples TRBV9 to TRBJ2-3, with D possibly TRBD2 on 7 matching bases. The CDR3 is 16 amino acids. V was cut by 0 bases and J by 1 base, with 12 bases left in between. Germline CDR1 reads SGDLS; CDR2 reads YYNGEE. CDR3 sequence: CASSVVRGGGTDTQYF. The DNA for the CDR3 is TGTGCCAGCAGCGTAGTAAGGGGGGGCGGCACAGATACGCAGTATTTT.

This clone was counted once. The chain employs TRBV7-9 and TRBJ1-5; unclear D gene. The CDR3 is 13 amino acids. Trimming pared 5 bases from V and 9 bases from J, leaving 14 bases between. Germline lookup yields CDR1 SEHNR and CDR2 FQNEAQ (reference sequence). CDR3 in amino acids: CASSLGRRGPQHF. The CDR3 bases are TGTGCCAGCAGCCTCGGGAGGCGTGGGCCCCAGCATTTT.

V usage is TRBV10-3 and J usage is TRBJ1-5; D might be TRBD1 (6 bases). Deletions cut 2 bases from V and 3 bases from J, with 14 bases between. The CDR3 sequence is 16 residues long. Germline V gene lookup returns CDR1 ENHRY and CDR2 SYGVKD. The CDR3 region has the DNA TGTGCCATCAGTGAGACGGGGGCGGGGGACAATCAGCCCCAGCATTTT. Translation gives CAISETGAGDNQPQHF.

This chain connects TRBV18 to TRBJ1-5, with D possibly matching TRBD1 (5 bases). This CDR3 has 16 residues. The V gene lost 2 bases and the J gene lost 0 bases, with 11 bases spanning the gap. From germline, CDR1 is KGHSH and CDR2 LQKENI. This CDR3 is CASSPWQGLSNQPQHF. In DNA, the CDR3 is TGTGCCAGCTCACCATGGCAGGGACTTAGCAATCAGCCCCAGCATTTT.

Here the CDR3 reads CATSREVVATNEKLFF. The CDR3 DNA is TGTGCCACCAGCAGAGAGGTAGTAGCAACTAATGAAAAACTGTTTTTT. The V gene is TRBV15, the J gene TRBJ1-4; D not certain. This CDR3 region has 16 residues. Germline CDR1 reads LNHNV; CDR2 reads YYDKDF (reference sequence). The V and J ends lost 0 bases and 0 bases respectively, with 8 bases between them.

V and J are TRBV15 and TRBJ1-4; D gene unclear. Trimming stripped 1 base from V and 1 base from J, with 7 bases between. The CDR3 has 15 residues. Germline assignment: CDR1 LNHNV and CDR2 YYDKDF (reference sequence). The CDR3 DNA is TGTGCCACCAGCAGAGGCGGGAAAACTAATGAAAAACTGTTTTTT. Amino acid sequence: CATSRGGKTNEKLFF.

The chain uses TRBV30 and TRBJ1-4; D is perhaps TRBD1 (5 bases). The CDR3 has 14 amino acids. V was clipped by 3 bases and J by 7 bases, with 15 bases between them. Germline CDR1 reads GTSNPN; CDR2 reads SVGIG (reference sequence). This CDR3 reads CAWSRGTATEKLFF. The CDR3 coding sequence is TGTGCCTGGAGCCGCGGGACCGCGACTGAAAAACTGTTTTTT.

The chain has TRBV11-2 and TRBJ1-2; TRBD1 might be the D (5 bases). V lost 1 base to trimming and J lost 7 bases, with 16 bases between them. CDR1 and CDR2 from the germline V gene are SGHAT and FQNNGV. The CDR3 is 15 residues long. The CDR3 loop reads CASSLALYDSSGYTF. The CDR3 DNA reads TGTGCCAGCAGCTTAGCCCTATACGACAGTTCTGGCTACACCTTC.

The chain joins TRBV19 to TRBJ2-5; D is perhaps TRBD2 (5 bases). V shed 2 bases and J shed 5 bases, with 9 bases lying between them. Germline V gives CDR1 LNHDA, CDR2 SQIVND (reference sequence). This CDR3 is built from 13 residues. CDR3 region: CASSISGGETQYF. The CDR3, as DNA: TGTGCCAGTAGTATATCGGGCGGGGAGACCCAGTACTTC.

This rearrangement joins TRBV14 to TRBJ2-3; no clear D gene. Germline V gene lookup returns CDR1 SGHDN and CDR2 FVKESK. The CDR3 spans 13 residues. The germline V and J ends were trimmed by 1 base and 7 bases, with 9 bases remaining between them. The CDR3 DNA sequence: TGTGCCAGCAGCCAAGGCCTAAGTAATACGCAGTATTTT. Its protein product is CASSQGLSNTQYF.

The chain combines TRBV9 with TRBJ2-6; D may be TRBD2 (6 bases). The CDR3 has 20 amino acids. The V end lost 3 bases, the J end lost 0 bases, and 22 bases lay between the germline ends. Germline V gene data show CDR1 as SGDLS and CDR2 as YYNGEE. CDR3 sequence reads: CASSASLGTRGGSGANVLTF. CDR3 bases: TGTGCCAGCAGCGCGTCCTTGGGGACCCGGGGAGGCTCTGGGGCCAACGTCCTGACTTTC.

This clone has only one observation. The sample holds other DNA sequences that translate to the same CDR3. This sequence joins TRBV29-1 and TRBJ1-1; D unclear. Germline assignment: CDR1 SQVTM and CDR2 ANQGSEA. CDR3 length: 14 amino acids. The germline V and J ends were trimmed by 3 bases and 0 bases, with 11 bases remaining between them. The CDR3 sequence: CSVEGTTMNTEAFF. The CDR3 nucleotides are TGCAGCGTTGAGGGCACGACCATGAACACTGAAGCTTTCTTT.

The rearrangement links TRBV19 to TRBJ1-4; 10 bases are shared with TRBD1. V lost 6 bases to trimming and J lost 3 bases; unmatched junction nucleotides: 7. Germline V gives CDR1 LNHDA, CDR2 SQIVND (reference sequence). The CDR3 length is 16 residues. CDR3 nucleotides: TGTGCCAGTAGAAAGGACAGGGGGAAGGCTAATGAAAAACTGTTTTTT. Its translation is CASRKDRGKANEKLFF.

The chain links TRBV5-1 to TRBJ2-2; 9 bases map to TRBD1. The CDR3 loop spans 15 amino acids. V lost 2 bases and J lost 4; bases outside the gene matches: 3. Germline CDR1 SGHRS, CDR2 YFSETQ. The CDR3 sequence is CASSFGTGITGELFF. The CDR3 DNA sequence: TGCGCCAGCAGCTTCGGGACAGGGATCACCGGGGAGCTGTTTTTT. Drawing the rest from reference TRBV5-1 and TRBJ2-2, the complete variable domain is KAGVTQTPRYLIKTRGQQVTLSCSPISGHRSVSWYQQTPGQGLQFLFEYFSETQRNKGNFPGRFSGRQFSNSRSEMNVSTLELGDSALYLCASSFGTGITGELFFGEGSRLTVL.

The gene calls are TRBV2 and TRBJ1-1; no firm D call. The CDR3 runs to 13 residues. The V end lost 5 bases, the J end lost 1 base, and 8 bases lay between the germline ends. The V gene's germline CDR1 is SNHLY and CDR2 FYNNEI. Here the CDR3 reads CASSLEGNTEAFF. CDR3 coding DNA: TGTGCCAGCAGTCTGGAGGGGAACACTGAAGCTTTCTTT.

This clone has only a few counts. The chain has TRBV6-6 and TRBJ1-2, with 8 bases lining up with TRBD1. This CDR3 is built from 16 residues. V was clipped by 6 bases and J by 1 base; unmatched bases: 10. Looked up from germline, CDR1 is MNHNY and CDR2 is SVGAGI (reference sequence). CDR3 sequence: CASSPDRGRDNYGYTF. The CDR3 DNA reads as TGTGCCAGCAGCCCCGACAGGGGCAGGGATAACTATGGCTACACCTTC.